This record covers a single T cell receptor beta chain. Its antigen is not known. The record originates from a study of blood T cells in healthy people across ages. Germline loops: CDR1 SGHRS, CDR2 YFSETQ. The CDR3 is made up of 14 amino acids. Trimming took 8 bases from V and 5 from J, leaving 19 bases between them. Findings of the study overall: Age advanced and TCR beta diversity per million T cells fell, roughly linearly.

It was with a sample-barcoded 5' primer and a J-beta primer mix that a second PCR of about 6 to 12 cycles was run. TCRdb recomputed calls from the 5' RACE reads with MiXCR, one row per CDR3 protein. Here the sample spans over 700,000 distinct CDR3 sequences, roughly 50% being singletons. The TCR sequence derives from a man older than 75 in good health. The source material was blood. J is TRBJ2-5 and V is TRBV5-1; D remains unclear. The CDR3, as DNA: TGCGCCAGACAACAAGGTCCTAGTCAGGAGACCCAGTACTTC. It codes for CARQQGPSQETQYF.